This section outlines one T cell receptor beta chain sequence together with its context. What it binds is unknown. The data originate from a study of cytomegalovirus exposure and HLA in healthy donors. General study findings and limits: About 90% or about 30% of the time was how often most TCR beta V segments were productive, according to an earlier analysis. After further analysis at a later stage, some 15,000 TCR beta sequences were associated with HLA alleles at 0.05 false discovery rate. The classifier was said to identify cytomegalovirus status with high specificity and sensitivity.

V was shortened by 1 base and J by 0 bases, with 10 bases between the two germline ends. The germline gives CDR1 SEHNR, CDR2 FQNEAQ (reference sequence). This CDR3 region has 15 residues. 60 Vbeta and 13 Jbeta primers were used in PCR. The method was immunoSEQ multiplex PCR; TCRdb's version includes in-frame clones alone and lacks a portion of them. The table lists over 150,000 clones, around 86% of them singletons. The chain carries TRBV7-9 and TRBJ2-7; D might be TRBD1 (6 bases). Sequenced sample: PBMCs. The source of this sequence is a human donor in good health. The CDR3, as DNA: TGTGCCAGCAGCTTAGGGCAGGGGCCCTCCTACGAGCAGTACTTC. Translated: CASSLGQGPSYEQYF.